This T cell receptor beta chain was recorded in a study of blood T cells in healthy people across ages. Using a J-beta primer mix together with a sample-barcoded 5' primer, a second PCR was run for roughly 7 to 11 cycles. Via MiXCR, TCRdb re-called the 5' RACE reads, giving one row per CDR3 protein. The data contain around 990,000 distinct CDR3 sequences, about 23% of them singletons. Trimming cost V 0 bases and J 6 bases; bases outside gene matches: 8. The CDR3 sequence is 16 residues long. Germline V CDR1 and CDR2: MGHRA, YSYEKL. These data are also associated with another study on T cells of mothers and their children.

This TCR was recovered from a girl aged 2 to 9 in good health. Sequencing was performed on blood. The chain has TRBV4-1 and TRBJ2-1, with 7 bases identical to TRBD2. The CDR3 reads CASSQESGRPLNEQFF. CDR3 coding DNA: TGCGCCAGCAGCCAAGAGTCCGGGAGGCCCCTCAATGAGCAGTTCTTC.